Included here is one T cell receptor (beta chain) sequence, with context. The data derive from a study of T cell responses to AZD1222 COVID-19 vaccine. In germline, CDR1 is SGHAT, CDR2 FQNNGV. The CDR3 has 14 residues. J was trimmed by 5 bases and V by 5 bases; bases with no gene match: 6. Here immunoSEQ multiplex PCR was the method, and the copy in TCRdb shows in-frame clones only, minus some. The data contain about 50,000 clones, 60% to 80% of them seen just once; the ten biggest clones take up approximately 5.2%. The sequencing here drew on peripheral blood, taken 28 days after the second AZD1222 dose. V usage is TRBV11-2 and J usage is TRBJ2-5; TRBD2 agrees at 9 bases. This TCR derives from an adult who received the AZD1222 COVID-19 vaccine. The CDR3 coding sequence is TGTGCCAGCAGCACCCTAGCGGGAATGGAGACCCAGTACTTC. The encoded protein is CASSTLAGMETQYF.